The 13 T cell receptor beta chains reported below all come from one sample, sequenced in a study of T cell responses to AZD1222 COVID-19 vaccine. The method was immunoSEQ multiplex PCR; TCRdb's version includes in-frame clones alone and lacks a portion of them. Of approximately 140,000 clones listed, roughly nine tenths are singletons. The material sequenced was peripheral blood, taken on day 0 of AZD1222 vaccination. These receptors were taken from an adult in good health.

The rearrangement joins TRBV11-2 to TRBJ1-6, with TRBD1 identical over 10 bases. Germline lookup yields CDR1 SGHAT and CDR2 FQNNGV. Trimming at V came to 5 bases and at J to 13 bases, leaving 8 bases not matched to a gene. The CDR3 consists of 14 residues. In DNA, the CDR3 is TGTGCCAGCAGCCCGGGACAGGGGCAAGGGCCCCTCCACTTT. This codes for CASSPGQGQGPLHF.

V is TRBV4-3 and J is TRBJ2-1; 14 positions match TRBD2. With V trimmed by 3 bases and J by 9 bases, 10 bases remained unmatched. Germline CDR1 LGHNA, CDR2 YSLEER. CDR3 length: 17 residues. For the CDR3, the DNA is TGCGCCAGCAGCCAGCTCAGGACTAGCGGGGGGCCTATTGAGCAGTTCTTC. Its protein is CASSQLRTSGGPIEQFF.

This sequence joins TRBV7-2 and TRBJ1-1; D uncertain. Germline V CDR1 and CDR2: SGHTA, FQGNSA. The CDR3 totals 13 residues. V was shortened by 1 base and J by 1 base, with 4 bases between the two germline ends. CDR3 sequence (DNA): TGTGCCAGCAGCTTAGTACCGAACACTGAAGCTTTCTTT. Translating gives CASSLVPNTEAFF.

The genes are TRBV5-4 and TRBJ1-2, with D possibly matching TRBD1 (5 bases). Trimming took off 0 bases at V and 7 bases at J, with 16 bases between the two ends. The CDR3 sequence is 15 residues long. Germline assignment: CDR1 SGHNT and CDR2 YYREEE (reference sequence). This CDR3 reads CASSLEAVRAGGYTF. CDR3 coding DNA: TGTGCCAGCAGCTTGGAGGCTGTCAGGGCAGGTGGCTACACCTTC.

As DNA, the CDR3 is TGTGCCAGCAGCTTGAGGTCGACCTACGAGCAGTACTTC. This translates into CASSLRSTYEQYF. The gene calls are TRBV5-6 and TRBJ2-7; no firm D call. Germline V lookup: CDR1 SGHDT, CDR2 YYEEEE. Trimming shortened V by 1 base and J by 2 bases, and 7 bases separated the two germline ends. The CDR3 is made up of 13 amino acids.

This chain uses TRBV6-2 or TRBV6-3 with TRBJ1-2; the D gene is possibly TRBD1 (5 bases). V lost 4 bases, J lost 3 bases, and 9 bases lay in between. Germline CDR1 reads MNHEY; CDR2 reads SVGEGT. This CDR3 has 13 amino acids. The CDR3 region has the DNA TGTGCCAGCAGTTCTCAGGGCCACTATGGCTACACCTTC. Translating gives CASSSQGHYGYTF.

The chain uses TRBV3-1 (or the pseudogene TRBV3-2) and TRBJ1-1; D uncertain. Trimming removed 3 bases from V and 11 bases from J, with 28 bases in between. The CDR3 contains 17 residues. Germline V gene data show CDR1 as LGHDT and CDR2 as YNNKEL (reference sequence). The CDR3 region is CASSHRRGSLAFEYAFF. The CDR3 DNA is TGTGCCAGCAGCCACCGCCGCGGAAGTCTGGCCTTCGAATACGCTTTCTTT.

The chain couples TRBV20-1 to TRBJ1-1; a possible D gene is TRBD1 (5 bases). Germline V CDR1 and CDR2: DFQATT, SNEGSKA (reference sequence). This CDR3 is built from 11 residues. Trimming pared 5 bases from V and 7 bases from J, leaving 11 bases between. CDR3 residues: CSAYRDGEAFF. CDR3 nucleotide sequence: TGCAGTGCTTACCGGGACGGTGAAGCTTTCTTT.

The CDR3 DNA sequence: TGTGCCAGCAGTTACTCGACTGGGGCCACAGATACGCAGTATTTT. Translating it yields CASSYSTGATDTQYF. This chain links TRBV6-2 or TRBV6-3 with TRBJ2-3; D perhaps matches TRBD1 (5 bases). This CDR3 comprises 15 residues. Deletions cut 0 bases from V and 2 bases from J, with 9 bases between. Germline assignment: CDR1 MNHEY and CDR2 SVGEGT.

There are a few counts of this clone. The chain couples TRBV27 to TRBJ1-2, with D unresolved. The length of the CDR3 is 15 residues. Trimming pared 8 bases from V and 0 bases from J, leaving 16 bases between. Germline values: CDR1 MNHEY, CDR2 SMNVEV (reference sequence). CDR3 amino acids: CASPLPREANYGYTF. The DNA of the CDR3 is TGTGCCAGCCCCCTTCCAAGGGAAGCTAACTATGGCTACACCTTC.

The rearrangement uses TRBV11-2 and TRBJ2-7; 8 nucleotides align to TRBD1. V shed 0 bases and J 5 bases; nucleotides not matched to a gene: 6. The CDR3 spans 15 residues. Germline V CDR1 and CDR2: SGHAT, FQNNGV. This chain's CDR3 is CASSLDPSGGNEQYF. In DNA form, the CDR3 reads TGTGCCAGCAGCTTAGATCCTTCAGGGGGCAACGAGCAGTACTTC. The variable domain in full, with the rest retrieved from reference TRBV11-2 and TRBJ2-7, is EAGVAQSPRYKIIEKRQSVAFWCNPISGHATLYWYQQILGQGPKLLIQFQNNGVVDDSQLPKDRFSAERLKGVDSTLKIQPAKLEDSAVYLCASSLDPSGGNEQYFGPGTRLTVT.

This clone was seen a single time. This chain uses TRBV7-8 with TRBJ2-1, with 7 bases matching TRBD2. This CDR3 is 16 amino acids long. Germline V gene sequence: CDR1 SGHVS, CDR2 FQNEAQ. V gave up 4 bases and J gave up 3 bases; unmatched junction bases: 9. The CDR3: CASSSARAGVYNEQFF. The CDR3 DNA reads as TGTGCCAGCAGCTCGGCTAGGGCGGGAGTCTACAATGAGCAGTTCTTC.

The CDR3 DNA reads as TGCGCCAGCAGCCAAGATCTCCCTGGCGGGTTGACGAGCTCTGAAGCTTTCTTT. Translating gives CASSQDLPGGLTSSEAFF. V gene TRBV4-3 combines with J gene TRBJ1-1; D unclear. The germline CDR1 and CDR2 sequences are LGHNA and YSLEER. This CDR3 comprises 18 residues. Between the trimmed V and J ends, which lost 0 bases and 6 bases, there was a span of 23 bases.